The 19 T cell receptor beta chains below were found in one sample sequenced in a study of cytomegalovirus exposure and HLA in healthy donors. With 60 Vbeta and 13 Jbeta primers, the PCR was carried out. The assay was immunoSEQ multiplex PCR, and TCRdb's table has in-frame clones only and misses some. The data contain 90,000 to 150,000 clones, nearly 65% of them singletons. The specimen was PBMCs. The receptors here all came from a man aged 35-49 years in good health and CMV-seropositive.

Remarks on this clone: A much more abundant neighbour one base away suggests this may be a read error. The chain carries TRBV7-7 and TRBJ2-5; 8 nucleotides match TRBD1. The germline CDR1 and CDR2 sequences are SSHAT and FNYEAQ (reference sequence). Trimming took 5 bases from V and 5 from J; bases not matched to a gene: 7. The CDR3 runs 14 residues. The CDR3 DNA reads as TGTGCCAGCAGCCCAGGACAGGGAAGGGAGACCCAGTACTTC. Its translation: CASSPGQGRETQYF.

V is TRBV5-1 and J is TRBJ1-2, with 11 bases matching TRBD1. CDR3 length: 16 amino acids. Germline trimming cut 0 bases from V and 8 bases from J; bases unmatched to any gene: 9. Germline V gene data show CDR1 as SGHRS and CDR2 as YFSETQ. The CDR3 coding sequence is TGCGCCAGCAGCTTGGCCGTCGGACAGGGGGCAGGGGGCTACACCTTC. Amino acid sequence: CASSLAVGQGAGGYTF.

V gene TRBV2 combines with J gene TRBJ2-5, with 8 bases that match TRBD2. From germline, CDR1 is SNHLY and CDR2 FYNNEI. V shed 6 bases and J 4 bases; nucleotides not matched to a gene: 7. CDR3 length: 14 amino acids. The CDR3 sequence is CASRGTSWRETQYF. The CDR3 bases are TGTGCCAGCAGGGGGACTAGTTGGCGAGAGACCCAGTACTTC.

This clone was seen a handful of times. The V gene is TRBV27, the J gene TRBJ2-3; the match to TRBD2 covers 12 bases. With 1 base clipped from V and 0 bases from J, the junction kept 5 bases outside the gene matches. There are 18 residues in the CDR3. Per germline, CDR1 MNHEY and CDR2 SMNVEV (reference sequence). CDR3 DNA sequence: TGTGCCAGCAGTTTATTCAGGACTAGCGGGGCTAGCACAGATACGCAGTATTTT. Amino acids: CASSLFRTSGASTDTQYF.

CDR3 protein: CAGRDRGLPREKLFF. The DNA for the CDR3 is TGTGCCGGCCGGGACAGGGGCCTTCCTAGGGAAAAACTGTTTTTT. The chain has TRBV5-8 and TRBJ1-4, with TRBD1 identical over 10 bases. Per germline, CDR1 SGHTS and CDR2 YDEGEE. This CDR3 has 15 residues. The junction had 14 bases not matched to a gene; V was cut back by 10 bases and J by 8 bases.

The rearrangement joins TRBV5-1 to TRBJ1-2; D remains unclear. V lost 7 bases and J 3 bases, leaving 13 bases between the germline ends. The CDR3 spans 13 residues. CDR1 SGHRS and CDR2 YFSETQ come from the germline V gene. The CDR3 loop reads CASAAQFYYGYTF. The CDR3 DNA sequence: TGCGCCAGCGCGGCGCAGTTCTACTATGGCTACACCTTC.

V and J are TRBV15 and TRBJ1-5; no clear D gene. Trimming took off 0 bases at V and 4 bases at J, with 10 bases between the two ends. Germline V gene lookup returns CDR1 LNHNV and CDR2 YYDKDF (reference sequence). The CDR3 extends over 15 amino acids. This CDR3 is CATSRDGGRNQPQHF. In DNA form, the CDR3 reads TGTGCCACCAGCAGAGATGGCGGCAGAAATCAGCCCCAGCATTTT.

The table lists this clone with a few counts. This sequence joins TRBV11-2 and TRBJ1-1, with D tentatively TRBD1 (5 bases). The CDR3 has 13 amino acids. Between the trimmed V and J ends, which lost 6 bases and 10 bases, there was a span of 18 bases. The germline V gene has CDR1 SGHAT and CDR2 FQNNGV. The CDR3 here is CASSRTDITVAFF. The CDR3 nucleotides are TGTGCCAGCAGTCGAACGGACATAACGGTAGCTTTCTTT.

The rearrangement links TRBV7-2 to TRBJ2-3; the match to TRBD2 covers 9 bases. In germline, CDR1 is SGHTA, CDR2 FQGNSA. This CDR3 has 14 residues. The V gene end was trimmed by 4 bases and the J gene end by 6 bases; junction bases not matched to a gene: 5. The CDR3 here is CASSYSGSGDTQYF. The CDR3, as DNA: TGTGCCAGCAGCTATAGCGGGAGCGGGGATACGCAGTATTTT.

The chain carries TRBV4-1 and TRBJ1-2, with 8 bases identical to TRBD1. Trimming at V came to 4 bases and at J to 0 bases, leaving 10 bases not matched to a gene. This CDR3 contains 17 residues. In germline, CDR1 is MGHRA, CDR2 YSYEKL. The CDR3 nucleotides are TGCGCCAGCAGCCTACACGGACAGGGCCTCACTAACTATGGCTACACCTTC. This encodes CASSLHGQGLTNYGYTF.

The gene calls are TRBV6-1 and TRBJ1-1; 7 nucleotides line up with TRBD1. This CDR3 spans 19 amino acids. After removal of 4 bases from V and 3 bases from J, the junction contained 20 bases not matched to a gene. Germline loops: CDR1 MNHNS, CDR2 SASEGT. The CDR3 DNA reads TGTGCCAGCAGTGCCGGGACAGCCCTTTTTAGGGAGTGGGACACTGAAGCTTTCTTT. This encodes CASSAGTALFREWDTEAFF.

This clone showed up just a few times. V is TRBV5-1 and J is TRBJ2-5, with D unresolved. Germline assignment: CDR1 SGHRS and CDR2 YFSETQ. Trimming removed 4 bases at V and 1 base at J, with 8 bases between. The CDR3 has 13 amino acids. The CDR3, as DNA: TGCGCCAGCAGCGTTCCGGTCCAAGAGACCCAGTACTTC. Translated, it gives CASSVPVQETQYF.

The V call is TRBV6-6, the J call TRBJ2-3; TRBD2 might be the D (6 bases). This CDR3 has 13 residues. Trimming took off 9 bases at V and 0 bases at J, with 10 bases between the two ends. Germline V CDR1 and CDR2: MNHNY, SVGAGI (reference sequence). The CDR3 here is CASVTSSTDTQYF. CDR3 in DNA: TGTGCCAGTGTCACTAGCAGCACAGATACGCAGTATTTT.

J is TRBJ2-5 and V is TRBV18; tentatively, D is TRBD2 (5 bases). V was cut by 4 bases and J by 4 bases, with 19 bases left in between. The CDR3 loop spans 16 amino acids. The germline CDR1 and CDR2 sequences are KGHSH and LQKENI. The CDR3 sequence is CASSLGGQSEGETQYF. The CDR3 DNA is TGTGCCAGCTCACTTGGCGGGCAATCTGAGGGAGAGACCCAGTACTTC.

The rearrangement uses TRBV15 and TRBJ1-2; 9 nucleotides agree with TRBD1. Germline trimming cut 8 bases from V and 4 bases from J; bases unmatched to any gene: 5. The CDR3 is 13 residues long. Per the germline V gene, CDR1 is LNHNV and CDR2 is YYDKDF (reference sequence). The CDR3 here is CATQLDRGYGYTF. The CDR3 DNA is TGTGCCACCCAACTGGACAGGGGCTATGGCTACACCTTC.

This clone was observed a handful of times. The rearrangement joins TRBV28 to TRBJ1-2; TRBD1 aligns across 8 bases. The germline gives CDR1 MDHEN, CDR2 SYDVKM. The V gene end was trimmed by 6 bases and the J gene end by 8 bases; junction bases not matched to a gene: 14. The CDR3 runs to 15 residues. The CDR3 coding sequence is TGTGCCAGCAGAACTGGGACAGGCCCTTCGGACGGCTACACCTTC. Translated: CASRTGTGPSDGYTF.

The CDR3 loop is CASSDTQGQIGNTIYF. The CDR3 nucleotides are TGTGCCAGCAGTGACACCCAGGGGCAAATTGGAAACACCATATATTTT. The chain joins TRBV2 to TRBJ1-3, with D maybe TRBD1 (6 bases). This CDR3 region has 16 residues. From germline, CDR1 is SNHLY and CDR2 FYNNEI. V lost 3 bases and J lost 3, with 15 bases in between.

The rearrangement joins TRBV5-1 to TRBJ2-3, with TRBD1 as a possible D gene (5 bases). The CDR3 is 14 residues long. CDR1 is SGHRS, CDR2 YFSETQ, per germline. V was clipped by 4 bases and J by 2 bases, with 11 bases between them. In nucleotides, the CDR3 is TGCGCCAGCAGCCTGACAGAAGTCACAGATACGCAGTATTTT. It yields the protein CASSLTEVTDTQYF.

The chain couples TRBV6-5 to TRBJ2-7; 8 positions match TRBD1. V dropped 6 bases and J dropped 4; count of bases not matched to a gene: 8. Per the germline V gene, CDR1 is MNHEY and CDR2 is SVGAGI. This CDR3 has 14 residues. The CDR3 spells CASSQRDRWYEQYF. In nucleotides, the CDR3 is TGTGCCAGCAGCCAAAGGGACAGGTGGTACGAGCAGTACTTC.